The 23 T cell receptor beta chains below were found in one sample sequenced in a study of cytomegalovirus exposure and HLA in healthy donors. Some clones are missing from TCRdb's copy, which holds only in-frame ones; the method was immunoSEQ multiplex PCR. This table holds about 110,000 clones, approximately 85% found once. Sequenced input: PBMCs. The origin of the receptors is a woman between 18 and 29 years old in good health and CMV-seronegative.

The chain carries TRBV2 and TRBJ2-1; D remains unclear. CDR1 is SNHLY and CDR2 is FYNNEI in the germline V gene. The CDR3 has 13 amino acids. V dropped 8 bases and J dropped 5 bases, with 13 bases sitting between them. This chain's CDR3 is CASFPSTHNEQFF. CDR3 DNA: TGTGCCAGCTTCCCTAGTACACACAATGAGCAGTTCTTC. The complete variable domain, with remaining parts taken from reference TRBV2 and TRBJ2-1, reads EPEVTQTPSHQVTQMGQEVILRCVPISNHLYFYWYRQILGQKVEFLVSFYNNEISEKSEIFDDQFSVERPDGSNFTLKIRSTKLEDSAMYFCASFPSTHNEQFFGPGTRLTVL.

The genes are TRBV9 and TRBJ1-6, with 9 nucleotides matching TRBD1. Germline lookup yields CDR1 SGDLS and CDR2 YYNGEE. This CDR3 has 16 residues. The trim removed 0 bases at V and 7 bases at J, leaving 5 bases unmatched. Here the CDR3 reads CASSVGTGAGNSPLHF. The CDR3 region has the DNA TGTGCCAGCAGCGTAGGGACAGGGGCTGGGAATTCACCCCTCCACTTT. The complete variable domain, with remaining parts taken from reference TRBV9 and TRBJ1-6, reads DSGVTQTPKHLITATGQRVTLRCSPRSGDLSVYWYQQSLDQGLQFLIQYYNGEERAKGNILERFSAQQFPDLHSELNLSSLELGDSALYFCASSVGTGAGNSPLHFGNGTRLTVT.

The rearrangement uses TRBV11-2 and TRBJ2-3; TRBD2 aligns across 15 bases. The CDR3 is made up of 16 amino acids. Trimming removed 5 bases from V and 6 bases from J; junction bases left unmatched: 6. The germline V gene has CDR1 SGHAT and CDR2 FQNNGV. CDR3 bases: TGTGCCAGCAGCCCCAGGACTAGCGGGGGGGCTGATACGCAGTATTTT. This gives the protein CASSPRTSGGADTQYF.

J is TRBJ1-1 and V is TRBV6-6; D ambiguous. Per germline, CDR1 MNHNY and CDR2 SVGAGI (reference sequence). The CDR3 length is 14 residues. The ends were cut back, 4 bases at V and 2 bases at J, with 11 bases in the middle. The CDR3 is CASSWLVDNTEAFF. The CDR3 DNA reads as TGTGCCAGCAGTTGGTTAGTAGATAACACTGAAGCTTTCTTT.

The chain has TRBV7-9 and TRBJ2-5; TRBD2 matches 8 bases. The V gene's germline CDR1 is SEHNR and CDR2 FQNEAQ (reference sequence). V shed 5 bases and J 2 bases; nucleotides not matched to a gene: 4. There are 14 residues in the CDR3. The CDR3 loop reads CASSPGLAQETQYF. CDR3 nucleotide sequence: TGTGCCAGCAGCCCTGGACTAGCTCAAGAGACCCAGTACTTC.

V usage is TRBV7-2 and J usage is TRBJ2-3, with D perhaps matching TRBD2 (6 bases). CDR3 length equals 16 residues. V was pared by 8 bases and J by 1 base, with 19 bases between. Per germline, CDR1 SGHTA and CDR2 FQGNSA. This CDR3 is CASRTTPGVGTDTQYF. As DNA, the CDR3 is TGTGCCAGCCGAACCACCCCGGGGGTGGGCACAGATACGCAGTATTTT.

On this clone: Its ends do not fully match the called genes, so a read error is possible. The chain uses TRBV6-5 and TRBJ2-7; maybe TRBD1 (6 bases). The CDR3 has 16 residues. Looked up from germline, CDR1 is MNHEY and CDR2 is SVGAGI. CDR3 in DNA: TGTGCCAGCAGTCACTCGGCGGACAGCCTCTCCTACGAGCAGTACTTC. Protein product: CASSHSADSLSYEQYF.

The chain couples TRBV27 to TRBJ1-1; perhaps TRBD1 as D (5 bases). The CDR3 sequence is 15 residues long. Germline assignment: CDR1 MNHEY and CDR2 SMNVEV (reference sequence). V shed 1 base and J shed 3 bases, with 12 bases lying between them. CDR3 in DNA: TGTGCCAGCAGTTTATTAGGGGATCGGGACACTGAAGCTTTCTTT. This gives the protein CASSLLGDRDTEAFF.

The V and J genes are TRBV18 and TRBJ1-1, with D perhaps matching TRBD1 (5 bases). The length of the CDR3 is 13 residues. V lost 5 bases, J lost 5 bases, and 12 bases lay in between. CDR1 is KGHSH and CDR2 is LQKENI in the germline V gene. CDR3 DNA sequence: TGTGCCAGCTCAATGGGGGGAGGAACTGAAGCTTTCTTT. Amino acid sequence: CASSMGGGTEAFF.

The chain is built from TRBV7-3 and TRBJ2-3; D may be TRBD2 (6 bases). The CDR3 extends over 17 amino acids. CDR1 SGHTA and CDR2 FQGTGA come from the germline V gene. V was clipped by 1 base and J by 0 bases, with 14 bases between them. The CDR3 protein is CASSLSGTRGSTDTQYF. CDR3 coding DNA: TGTGCCAGCAGCTTAAGTGGTACGCGGGGAAGCACAGATACGCAGTATTTT.

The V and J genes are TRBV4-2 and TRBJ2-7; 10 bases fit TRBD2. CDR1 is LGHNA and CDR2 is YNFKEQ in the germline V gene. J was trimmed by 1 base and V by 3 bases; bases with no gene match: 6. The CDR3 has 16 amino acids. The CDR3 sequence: CASSHPLAGSSYEQYF. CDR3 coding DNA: TGTGCCAGCAGCCACCCACTAGCGGGGTCTTCCTACGAGCAGTACTTC.

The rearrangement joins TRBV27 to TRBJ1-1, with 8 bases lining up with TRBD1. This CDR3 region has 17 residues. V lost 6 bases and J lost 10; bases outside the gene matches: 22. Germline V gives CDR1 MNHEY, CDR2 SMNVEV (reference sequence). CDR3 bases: TGTGCCAGCAGCCCTAATCTACGCCGACAGGGGTCCCCGGTAGCTTTCTTT. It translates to CASSPNLRRQGSPVAFF.

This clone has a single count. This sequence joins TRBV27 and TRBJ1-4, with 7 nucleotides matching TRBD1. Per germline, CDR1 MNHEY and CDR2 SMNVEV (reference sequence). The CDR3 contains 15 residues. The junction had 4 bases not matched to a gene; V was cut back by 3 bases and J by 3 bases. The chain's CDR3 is CASSLAGTANEKLFF. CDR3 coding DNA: TGTGCCAGCAGTTTGGCCGGGACAGCTAATGAAAAACTGTTTTTT.

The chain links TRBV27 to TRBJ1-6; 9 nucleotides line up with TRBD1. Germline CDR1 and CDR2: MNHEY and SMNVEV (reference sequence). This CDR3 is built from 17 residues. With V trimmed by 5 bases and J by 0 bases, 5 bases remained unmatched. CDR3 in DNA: TGTGCCAGCAGTCCCGGGACAGGGAGCTCCTATAATTCACCCCTCCACTTT. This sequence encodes CASSPGTGSSYNSPLHF.

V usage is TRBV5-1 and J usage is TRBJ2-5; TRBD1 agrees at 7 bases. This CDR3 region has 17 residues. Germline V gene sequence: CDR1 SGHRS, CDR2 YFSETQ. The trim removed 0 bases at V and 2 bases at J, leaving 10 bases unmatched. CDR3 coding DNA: TGCGCCAGCAGCTTGGCGACAGGGCCCTGGAGTCAAGAGACCCAGTACTTC. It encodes CASSLATGPWSQETQYF.

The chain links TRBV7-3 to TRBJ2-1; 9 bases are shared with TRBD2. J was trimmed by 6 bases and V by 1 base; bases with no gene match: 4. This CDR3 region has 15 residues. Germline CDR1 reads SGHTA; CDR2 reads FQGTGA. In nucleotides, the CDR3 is TGTGCCAGCAGCTTAATGGCGGGGGGGGGCAATGAGCAGTTCTTC. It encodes CASSLMAGGGNEQFF.

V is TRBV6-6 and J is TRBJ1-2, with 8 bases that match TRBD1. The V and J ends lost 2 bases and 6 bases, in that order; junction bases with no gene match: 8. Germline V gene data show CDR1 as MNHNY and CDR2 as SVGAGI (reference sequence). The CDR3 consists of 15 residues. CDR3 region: CASSYPAPTGDGYTF. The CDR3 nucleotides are TGTGCCAGCAGTTACCCGGCCCCGACAGGGGATGGCTACACCTTC.

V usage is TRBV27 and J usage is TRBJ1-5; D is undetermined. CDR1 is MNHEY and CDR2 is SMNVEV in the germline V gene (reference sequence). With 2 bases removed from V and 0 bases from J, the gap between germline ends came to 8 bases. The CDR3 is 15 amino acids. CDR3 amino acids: CASSLAGVSNQPQHF. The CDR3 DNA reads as TGTGCCAGCAGTTTAGCGGGCGTTAGCAATCAGCCCCAGCATTTT.

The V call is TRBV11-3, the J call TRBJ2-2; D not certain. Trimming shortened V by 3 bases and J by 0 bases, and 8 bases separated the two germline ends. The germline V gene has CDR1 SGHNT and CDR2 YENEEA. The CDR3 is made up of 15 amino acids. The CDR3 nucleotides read TGTGCCAGCAGCTTTGGCAGATCGAACACCGGGGAGCTGTTTTTT. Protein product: CASSFGRSNTGELFF.

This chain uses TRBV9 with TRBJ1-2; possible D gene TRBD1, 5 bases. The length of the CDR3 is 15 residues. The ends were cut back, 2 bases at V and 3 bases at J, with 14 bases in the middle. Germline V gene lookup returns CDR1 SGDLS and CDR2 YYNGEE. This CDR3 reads CASSVPDTLYYGYTF. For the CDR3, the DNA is TGTGCCAGCAGCGTTCCGGACACCTTGTACTATGGCTACACCTTC.

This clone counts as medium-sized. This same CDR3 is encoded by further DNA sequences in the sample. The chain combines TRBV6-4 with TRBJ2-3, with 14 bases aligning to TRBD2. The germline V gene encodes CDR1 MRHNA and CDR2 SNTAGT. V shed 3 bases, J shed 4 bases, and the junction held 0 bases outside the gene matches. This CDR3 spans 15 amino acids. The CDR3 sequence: CASSETSGGADTQYF. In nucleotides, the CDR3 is TGTGCCAGCAGTGAGACTAGCGGGGGGGCAGATACGCAGTATTTT.

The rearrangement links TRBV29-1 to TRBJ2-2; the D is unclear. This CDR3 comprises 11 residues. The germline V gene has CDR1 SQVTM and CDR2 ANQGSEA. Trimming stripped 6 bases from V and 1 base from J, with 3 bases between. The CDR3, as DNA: TGCAGCGTCAGGAACACCGGGGAGCTGTTTTTT. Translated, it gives CSVRNTGELFF.

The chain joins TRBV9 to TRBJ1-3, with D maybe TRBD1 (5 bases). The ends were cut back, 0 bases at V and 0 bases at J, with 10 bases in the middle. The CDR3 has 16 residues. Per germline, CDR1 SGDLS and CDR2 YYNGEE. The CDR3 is CASSVAGGTSGNTIYF. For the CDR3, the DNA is TGTGCCAGCAGCGTAGCTGGGGGGACCTCTGGAAACACCATATATTTT.